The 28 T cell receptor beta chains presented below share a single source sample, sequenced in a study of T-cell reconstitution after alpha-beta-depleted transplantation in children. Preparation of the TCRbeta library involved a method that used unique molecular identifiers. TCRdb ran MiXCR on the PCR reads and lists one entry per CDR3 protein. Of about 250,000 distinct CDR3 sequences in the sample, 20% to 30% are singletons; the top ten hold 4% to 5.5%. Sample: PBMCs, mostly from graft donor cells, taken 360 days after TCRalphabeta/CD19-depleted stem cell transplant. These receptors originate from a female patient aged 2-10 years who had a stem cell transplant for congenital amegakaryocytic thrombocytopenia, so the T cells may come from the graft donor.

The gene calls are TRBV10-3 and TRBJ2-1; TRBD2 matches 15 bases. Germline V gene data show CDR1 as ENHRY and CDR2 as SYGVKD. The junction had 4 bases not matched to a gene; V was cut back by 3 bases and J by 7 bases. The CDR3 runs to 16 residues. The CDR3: CAISEGTSGGLNEQFF. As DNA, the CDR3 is TGTGCCATCAGTGAAGGGACTAGCGGGGGGCTTAATGAGCAGTTCTTC.

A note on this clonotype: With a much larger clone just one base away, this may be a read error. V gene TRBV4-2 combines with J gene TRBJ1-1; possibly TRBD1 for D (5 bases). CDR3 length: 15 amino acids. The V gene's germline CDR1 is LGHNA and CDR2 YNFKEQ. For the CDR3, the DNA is TGTGCCATCAGCCGGAACGTAGACAGGAACACTGAAGCTTTCTTT. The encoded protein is CAISRNVDRNTEAFF.

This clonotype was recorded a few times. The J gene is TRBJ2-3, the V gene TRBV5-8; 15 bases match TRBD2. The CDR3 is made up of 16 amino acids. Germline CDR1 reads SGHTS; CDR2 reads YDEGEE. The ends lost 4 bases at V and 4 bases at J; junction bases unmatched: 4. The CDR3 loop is CASSKRTSGRADTQYF. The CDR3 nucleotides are TGTGCCAGCAGCAAGAGGACTAGCGGGAGGGCAGATACGCAGTATTTT.

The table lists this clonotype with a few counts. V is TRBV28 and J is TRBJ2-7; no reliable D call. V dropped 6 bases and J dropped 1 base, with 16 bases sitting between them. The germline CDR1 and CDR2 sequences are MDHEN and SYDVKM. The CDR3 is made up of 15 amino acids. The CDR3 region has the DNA TGTGCCAGCAGGACGGAGTCCCCCTCTTCCTACGAGCAGTACTTC. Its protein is CASRTESPSSYEQYF.

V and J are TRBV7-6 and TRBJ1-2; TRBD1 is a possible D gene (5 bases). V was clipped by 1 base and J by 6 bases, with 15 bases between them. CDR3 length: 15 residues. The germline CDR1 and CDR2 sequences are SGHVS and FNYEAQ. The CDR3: CASSLGLGRGDGYTF. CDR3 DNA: TGTGCCAGCAGCTTAGGCCTAGGAAGGGGTGATGGCTACACCTTC.

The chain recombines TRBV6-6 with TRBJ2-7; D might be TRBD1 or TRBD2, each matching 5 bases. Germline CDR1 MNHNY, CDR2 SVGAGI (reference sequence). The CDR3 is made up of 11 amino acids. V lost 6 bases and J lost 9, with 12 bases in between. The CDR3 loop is CASRIGTRQYF. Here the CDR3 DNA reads TGTGCCAGCAGGATAGGGACGCGGCAGTACTTC.

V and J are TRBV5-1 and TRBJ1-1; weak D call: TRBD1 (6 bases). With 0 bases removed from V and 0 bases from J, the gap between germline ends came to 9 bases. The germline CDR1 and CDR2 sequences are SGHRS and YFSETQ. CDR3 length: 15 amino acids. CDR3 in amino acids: CASSLGPGVNTEAFF. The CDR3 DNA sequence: TGCGCCAGCAGCTTGGGTCCAGGGGTGAACACTGAAGCTTTCTTT.

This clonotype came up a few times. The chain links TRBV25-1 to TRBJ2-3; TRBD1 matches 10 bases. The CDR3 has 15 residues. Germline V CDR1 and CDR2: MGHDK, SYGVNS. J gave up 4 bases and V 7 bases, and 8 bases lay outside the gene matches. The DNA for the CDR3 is TGTGCCAGCACAAACGGACAGGGGGGAGCAGATACGCAGTATTTT. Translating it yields CASTNGQGGADTQYF.

DNA for the CDR3: TGTGCCAGCAGTTTAGTGGCCAAAAACATTCAGTACTTC. Its protein product is CASSLVAKNIQYF. The chain is built from TRBV27 and TRBJ2-4; D call uncertain. There are 13 residues in the CDR3. The ends were cut back, 2 bases at V and 1 base at J, with 3 bases in the middle. Germline CDR1 and CDR2: MNHEY and SMNVEV (reference sequence).

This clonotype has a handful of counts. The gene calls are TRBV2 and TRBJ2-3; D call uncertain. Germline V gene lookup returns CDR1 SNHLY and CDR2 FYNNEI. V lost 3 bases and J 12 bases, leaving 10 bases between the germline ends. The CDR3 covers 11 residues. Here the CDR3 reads CASSESVGQYF. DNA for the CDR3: TGTGCCAGCAGTGAGTCCGTGGGCCAGTATTTT.

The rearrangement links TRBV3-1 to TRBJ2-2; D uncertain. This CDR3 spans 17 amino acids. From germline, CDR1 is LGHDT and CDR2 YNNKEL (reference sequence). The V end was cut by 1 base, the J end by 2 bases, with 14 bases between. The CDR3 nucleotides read TGTGCCAGCAGCCAAGTTATCTCCAGCCTAAACACCGGGGAGCTGTTTTTT. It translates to CASSQVISSLNTGELFF.

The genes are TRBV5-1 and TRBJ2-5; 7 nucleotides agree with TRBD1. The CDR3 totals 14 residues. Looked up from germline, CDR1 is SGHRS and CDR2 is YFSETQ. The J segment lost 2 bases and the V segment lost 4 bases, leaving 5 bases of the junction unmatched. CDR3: CASSVQGRQETQYF. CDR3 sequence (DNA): TGCGCCAGCAGCGTACAGGGGCGACAAGAGACCCAGTACTTC.

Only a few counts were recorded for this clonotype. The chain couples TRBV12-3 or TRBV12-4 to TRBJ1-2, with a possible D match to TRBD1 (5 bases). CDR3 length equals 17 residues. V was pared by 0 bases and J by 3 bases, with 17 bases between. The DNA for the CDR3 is TGTGCCAGCAGTTTAGCCTTGGAGACAGCCCGGCACTATGGCTACACCTTC. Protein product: CASSLALETARHYGYTF.

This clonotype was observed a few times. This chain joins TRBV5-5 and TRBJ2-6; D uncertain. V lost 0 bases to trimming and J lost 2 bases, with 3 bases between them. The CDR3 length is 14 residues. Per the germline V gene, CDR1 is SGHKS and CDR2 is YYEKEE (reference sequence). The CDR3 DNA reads TGTGCCAGCAGCTTGGAGCCTGGGGCCAACGTCCTGACTTTC. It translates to CASSLEPGANVLTF.

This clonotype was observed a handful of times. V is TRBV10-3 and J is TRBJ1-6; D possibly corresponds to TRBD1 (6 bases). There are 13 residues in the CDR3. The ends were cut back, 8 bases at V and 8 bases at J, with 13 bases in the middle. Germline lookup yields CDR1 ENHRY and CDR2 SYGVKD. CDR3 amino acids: CAIGGRVDSPLHF. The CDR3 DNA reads TGTGCCATCGGGGGCAGGGTAGATTCACCCCTCCACTTT.

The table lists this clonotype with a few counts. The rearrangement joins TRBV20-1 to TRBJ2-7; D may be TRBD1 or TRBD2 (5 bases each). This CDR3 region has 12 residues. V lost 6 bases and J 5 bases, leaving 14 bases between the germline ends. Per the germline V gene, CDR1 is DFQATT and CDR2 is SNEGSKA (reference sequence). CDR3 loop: CSATGATDEQYF. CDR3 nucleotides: TGCAGTGCCACCGGGGCAACCGACGAGCAGTACTTC.

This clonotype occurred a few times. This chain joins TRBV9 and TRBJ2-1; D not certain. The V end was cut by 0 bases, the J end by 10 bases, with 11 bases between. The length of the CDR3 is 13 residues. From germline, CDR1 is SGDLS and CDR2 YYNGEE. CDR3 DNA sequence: TGTGCCAGCAGCGTAGGACGACCTTGGGAGCAGTTCTTC. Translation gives CASSVGRPWEQFF.

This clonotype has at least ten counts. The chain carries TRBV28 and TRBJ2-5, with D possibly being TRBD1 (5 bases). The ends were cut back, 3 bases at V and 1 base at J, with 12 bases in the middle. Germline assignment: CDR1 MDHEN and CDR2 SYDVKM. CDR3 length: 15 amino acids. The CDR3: CASSFDSYSQETQYF. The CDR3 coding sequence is TGTGCCAGCAGTTTCGACAGTTATTCCCAAGAGACCCAGTACTTC.

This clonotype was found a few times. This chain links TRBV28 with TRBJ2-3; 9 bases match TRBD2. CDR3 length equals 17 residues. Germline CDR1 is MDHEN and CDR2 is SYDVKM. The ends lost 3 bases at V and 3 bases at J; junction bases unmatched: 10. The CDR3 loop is CASSFWRGGFMTDTQYF. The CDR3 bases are TGTGCCAGCAGTTTCTGGCGGGGGGGCTTCATGACAGATACGCAGTATTTT.

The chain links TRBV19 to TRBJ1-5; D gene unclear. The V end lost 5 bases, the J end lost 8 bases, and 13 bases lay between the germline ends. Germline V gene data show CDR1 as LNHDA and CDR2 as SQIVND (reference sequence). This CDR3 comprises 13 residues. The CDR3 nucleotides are TGTGCCAGTAGTTTCACGCTAATGGAGCCCCAGCATTTT. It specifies CASSFTLMEPQHF.

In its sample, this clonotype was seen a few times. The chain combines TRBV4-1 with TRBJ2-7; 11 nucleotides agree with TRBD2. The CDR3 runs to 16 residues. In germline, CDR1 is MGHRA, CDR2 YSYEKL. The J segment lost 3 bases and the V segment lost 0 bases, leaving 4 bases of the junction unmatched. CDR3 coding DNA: TGCGCCAGCAGCCAAGATGCCGGGACTAGCGGCTACGAGCAGTACTTC. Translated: CASSQDAGTSGYEQYF.

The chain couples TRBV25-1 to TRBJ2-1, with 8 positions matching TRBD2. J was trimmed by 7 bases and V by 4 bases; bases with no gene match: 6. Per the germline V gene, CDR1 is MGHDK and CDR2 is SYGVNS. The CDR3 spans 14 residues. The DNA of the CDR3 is TGTGCCAGCAGTGTGCCTAGCGGGTCAAATGAGCAGTTCTTC. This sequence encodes CASSVPSGSNEQFF. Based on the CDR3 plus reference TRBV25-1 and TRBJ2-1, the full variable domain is EADIYQTPRYLVIGTGKKITLECSQTMGHDKMYWYQQDPGMELHLIHYSYGVNSTEKGDLSSESTVSRIRTEHFPLTLESARPSHTSQYLCASSVPSGSNEQFFGPGTRLTVL.

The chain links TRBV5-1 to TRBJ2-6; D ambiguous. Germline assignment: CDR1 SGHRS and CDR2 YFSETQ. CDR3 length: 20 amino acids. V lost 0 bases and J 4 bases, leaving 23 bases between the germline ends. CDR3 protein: CASSLEGTQRRSPGANVLTF. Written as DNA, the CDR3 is TGCGCCAGCAGCTTGGAGGGAACACAAAGACGAAGTCCCGGGGCCAACGTCCTGACTTTC.

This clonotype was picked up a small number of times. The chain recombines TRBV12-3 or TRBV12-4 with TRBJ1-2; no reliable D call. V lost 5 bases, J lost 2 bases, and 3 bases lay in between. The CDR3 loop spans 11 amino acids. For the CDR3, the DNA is TGTGCCAGCAGTCCGAACTATGGCTACACCTTC. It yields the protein CASSPNYGYTF.

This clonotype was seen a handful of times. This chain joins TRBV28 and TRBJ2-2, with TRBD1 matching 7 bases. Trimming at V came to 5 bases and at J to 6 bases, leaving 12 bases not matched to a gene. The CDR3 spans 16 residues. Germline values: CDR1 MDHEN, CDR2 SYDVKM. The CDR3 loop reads CASSLEHRGGSGELFF. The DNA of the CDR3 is TGTGCCAGCAGTCTAGAGCACAGGGGTGGCTCCGGGGAGCTGTTTTTT.

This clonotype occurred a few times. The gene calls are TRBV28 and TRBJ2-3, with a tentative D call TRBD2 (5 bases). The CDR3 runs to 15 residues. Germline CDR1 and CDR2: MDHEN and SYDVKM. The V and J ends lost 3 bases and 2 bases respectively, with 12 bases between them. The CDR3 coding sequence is TGTGCCAGCAGTTTCGGACTGATAGACACAGATACGCAGTATTTT. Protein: CASSFGLIDTDTQYF.

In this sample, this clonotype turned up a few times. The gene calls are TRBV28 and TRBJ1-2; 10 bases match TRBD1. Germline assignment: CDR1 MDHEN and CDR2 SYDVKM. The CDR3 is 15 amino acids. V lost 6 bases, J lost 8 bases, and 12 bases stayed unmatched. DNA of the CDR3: TGTGCCAGCAGAGACCAGACAGGGGGCGAGGAAGGCTACACCTTC. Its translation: CASRDQTGGEEGYTF.

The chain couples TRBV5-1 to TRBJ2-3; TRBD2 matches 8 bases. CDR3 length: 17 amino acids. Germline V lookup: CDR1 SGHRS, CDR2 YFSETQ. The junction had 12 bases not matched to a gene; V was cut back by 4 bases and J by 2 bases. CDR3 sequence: CASSTAVAGLYTDTQYF. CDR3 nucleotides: TGCGCCAGCAGCACGGCGGTAGCGGGGCTTTACACAGATACGCAGTATTTT.